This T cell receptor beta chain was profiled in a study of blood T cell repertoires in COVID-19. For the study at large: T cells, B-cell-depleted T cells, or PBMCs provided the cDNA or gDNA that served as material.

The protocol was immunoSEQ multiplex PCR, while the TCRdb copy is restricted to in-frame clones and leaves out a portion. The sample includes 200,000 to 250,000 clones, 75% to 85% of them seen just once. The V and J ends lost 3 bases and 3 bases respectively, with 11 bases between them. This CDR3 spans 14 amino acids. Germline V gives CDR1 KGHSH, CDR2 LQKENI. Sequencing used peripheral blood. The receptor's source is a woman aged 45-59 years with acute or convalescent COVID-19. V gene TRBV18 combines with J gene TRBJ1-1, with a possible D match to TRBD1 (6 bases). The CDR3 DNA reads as TGTGCCAGCTCACCGTCGCGGACAGACACTGAAGCTTTCTTT. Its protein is CASSPSRTDTEAFF.